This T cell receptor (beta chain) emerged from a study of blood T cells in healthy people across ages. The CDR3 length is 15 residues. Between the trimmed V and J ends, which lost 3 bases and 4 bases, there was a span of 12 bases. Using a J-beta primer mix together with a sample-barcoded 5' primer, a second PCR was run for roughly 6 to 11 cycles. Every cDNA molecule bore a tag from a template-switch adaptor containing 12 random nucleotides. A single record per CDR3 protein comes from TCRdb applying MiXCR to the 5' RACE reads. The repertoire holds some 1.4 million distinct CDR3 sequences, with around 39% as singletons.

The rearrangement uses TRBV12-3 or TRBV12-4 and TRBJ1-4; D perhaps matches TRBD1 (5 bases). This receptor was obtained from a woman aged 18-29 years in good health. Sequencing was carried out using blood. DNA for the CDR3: TGTGCCAGCAGTTTGCTGGGACGGAGTAATGAAAAACTGTTTTTT. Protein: CASSLLGRSNEKLFF.